This TCR beta chain was retrieved from a study of cytomegalovirus exposure and HLA in healthy donors. Comment on this clone: Its antigen remains unidentified.

The PCR contained 60 Vbeta and 13 Jbeta primers. Sequencing was performed with immunoSEQ multiplex PCR; in TCRdb, only in-frame clones are kept and a portion is missing. The sample includes about 120,000 clones, about 78% seen only once; the top ten take 6.5% to 9%. This CDR3 is built from 13 residues. CDR1 is SGDLS, CDR2 YYNGEE, per germline. The ends were cut back, 0 bases at V and 8 bases at J, with 9 bases in the middle. Study observations and caveats: Some segments of the V type, notably TRBV6-2 and TRBV6-3, were excluded as indistinguishable.

The sequence came from a woman between 40 and 55 years old in good health and CMV-seropositive. The rearrangement joins TRBV9 to TRBJ1-3, with no clear D. Sequences were obtained from PBMCs. For the CDR3, the DNA is TGTGCCAGCAGCGTAGACGCGGGAGACACCATATATTTT. Amino acids: CASSVDAGDTIYF.